This T cell receptor (beta chain) appears in the sequencing data of a study of T cells in localized non-small cell lung cancer (dated by TCRdb to 2018 to 2021). For the wider study: T cell repertoires of approximately 250 early-stage NSCLC patients were analyzed, with tumors being compared against uninvolved tumor-adjacent lungs. The cohort comprised 236 treatment-naïve NSCLC patients with resected, localized lung tumors. Of the NSCLC patients, 120 to 150 were male and 107 were female, and the mean age was approximately 66 years. What the study reported, not specific to this receptor: Of the top 100 tumor clones, a median of roughly 60 were detected in paired uninvolved adjacent lung; some 28 were also among that lung's top 100. Because of the exploratory design, TCR variables were selected using unadjusted p-values without false-discovery rate correction. Higher blood T cell density associated with longer overall survival, while higher adjacent-lung clonality associated with shorter survival. Uninvolved tumor-adjacent lung showed the highest T cell clonality, higher than tumor, which suggests more focused antigenic responses in the uninvolved tumor-adjacent lung. Multi-region tumor sequencing was not performed, so intratumor heterogeneity could not be excluded.

To note about this clone: Its antigen is unknown. Base qualities were left out, and no much larger clone turns up one base away.

The immunoSEQ Assay was used to sequence TCR beta CDR3 regions from DNA. As for the original processing: To compute T cell density, TCR beta template counts were normalized to usable DNA, which was estimated by amplifying housekeeping genes. The preseqR package was used to estimate richness by extrapolating to 400,000 templates for PBMC samples and to 120,000 templates for tissue samples. Clonality was defined as one minus Pielou's evenness. Tissue-enriched TCRs were identified by differential abundance testing using productive amino-acid clonotypes, minimum total count 5 and alpha 0.1. Repertoire overlap between compartments was quantified with the Jaccard Index and Morisita Overlap Index. GLIPH clustered TCR beta CDR3s with public tetramer-defined viral CDR3s; viral motifs required at least three viral sequences plus V-gene enrichment. The immuneACCESS repertoire file appears here via TCRdb, limited to in-frame rearrangements. These files lack a portion of the clones; in checked studies, under half of the deficit traces to unresolved V genes, and the cause of the others is not known. The D gene and trimming were derived from the DNA, and the V and J assignments and clone size from that table. Within this sample are around 17,000 clones, with approximately 90% of them counted one time only. The ten largest clones add up to under 4% of the sample.

At diagnosis, tumor, uninvolved tumor-adjacent lung and peripheral blood were collected and then preserved as a mix of FFPE and fresh-frozen material. Blood samples were analyzed as peripheral blood mononuclear cells for TCR repertoire profiling. The specimen was peripheral blood, collected before any cancer treatment. The TCR was taken from a male donor at least 60 years old with stage II squamous cell lung carcinoma.

The CDR3 region has the sequence CASSPQRERNEKLFF. The base sequence is TGTGCCAGCTCACCACAAAGGGAGAGGAATGAAAAACTGTTTTTT. The receptor chain draws on TRBV18 and TRBJ1-4; confidence is insufficient to name the D gene. Counted from cysteine to phenylalanine, this CDR3 has 15 amino acids. CDR3 DNA only is kept here, 45 bases in frame from base 1. Based on the germline V gene, the CDR1 and CDR2 sequences are KGHSH and LQKENI. A distance of 11 bases separates the germline ends of V and J, which lose 1 base and 5 bases respectively.